This TCR beta chain was sequenced for a study of tumor T cells in aggressive B-cell lymphoma. Only in-frame clones appear in the TCRdb table, and some are missing; sequencing was by immunoSEQ multiplex PCR. Among around 6,600 clones listed, around 90% were seen once. The germline V gene has CDR1 GTSNPN and CDR2 SVGIG (reference sequence). The ends lost 0 bases at V and 5 bases at J; junction bases unmatched: 4. This CDR3 is 15 amino acids long. The sample comprised tumor tissue. This clonotype was obtained from an adult with diffuse large B cell lymphoma. Some clones in this sample may be carry-over from other donors' samples. V gene TRBV30 combines with J gene TRBJ2-1; 10 bases line up with TRBD2. This CDR3 reads CAWSVRTSGDNEQFF. The CDR3 coding sequence is TGTGCCTGGAGTGTACGGACTAGCGGAGACAATGAGCAGTTCTTC.